This entry concerns a single TCR beta chain. Antigen specificity is unknown. These data come from a study of T cell responses to AZD1222 COVID-19 vaccine. As for the study in general: Timing groups of about 4 and about 12 weeks for second doses were pooled.

Method: immunoSEQ multiplex PCR; TCRdb's copy keeps in-frame clones and lacks some. The table lists 200,000 or so clones, around 90% of them singletons. Study-wide results and limits: Unmutated regions of variants are reportedly targeted by nearly half of spike-specific TCRs. The repertoires were collected only after the peak T cell response.

The CDR3 runs 14 residues. V was pared by 2 bases and J by 4 bases, with 11 bases between. The germline CDR1 and CDR2 sequences are MGHRA and YSYEKL. The rearrangement joins TRBV4-1 to TRBJ1-2; D is possibly TRBD1 (5 bases). Sequenced here: peripheral blood, sampled on day 0 of AZD1222 vaccination. The sequence was obtained from an adult in good health. CDR3 DNA sequence: TGCGCCAGCAGCCAACAGGGAGGAAGCTATGGCTACACCTTC. Its protein is CASSQQGGSYGYTF.